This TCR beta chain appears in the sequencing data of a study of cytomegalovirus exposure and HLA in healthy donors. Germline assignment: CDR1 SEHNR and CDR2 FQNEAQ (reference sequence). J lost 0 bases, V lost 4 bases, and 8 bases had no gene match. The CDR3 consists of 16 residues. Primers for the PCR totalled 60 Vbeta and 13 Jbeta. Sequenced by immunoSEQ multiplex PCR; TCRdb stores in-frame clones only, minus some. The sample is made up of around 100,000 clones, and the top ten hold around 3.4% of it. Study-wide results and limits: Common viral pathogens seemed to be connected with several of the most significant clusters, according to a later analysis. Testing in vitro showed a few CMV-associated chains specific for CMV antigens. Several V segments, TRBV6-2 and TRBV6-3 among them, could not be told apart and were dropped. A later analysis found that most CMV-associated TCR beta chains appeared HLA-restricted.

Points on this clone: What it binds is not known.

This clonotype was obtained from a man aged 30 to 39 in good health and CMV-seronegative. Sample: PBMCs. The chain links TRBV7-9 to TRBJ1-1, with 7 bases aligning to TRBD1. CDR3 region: CASSWTGGYMNTEAFF. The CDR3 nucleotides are TGTGCCAGCAGCTGGACAGGCGGATACATGAACACTGAAGCTTTCTTT.